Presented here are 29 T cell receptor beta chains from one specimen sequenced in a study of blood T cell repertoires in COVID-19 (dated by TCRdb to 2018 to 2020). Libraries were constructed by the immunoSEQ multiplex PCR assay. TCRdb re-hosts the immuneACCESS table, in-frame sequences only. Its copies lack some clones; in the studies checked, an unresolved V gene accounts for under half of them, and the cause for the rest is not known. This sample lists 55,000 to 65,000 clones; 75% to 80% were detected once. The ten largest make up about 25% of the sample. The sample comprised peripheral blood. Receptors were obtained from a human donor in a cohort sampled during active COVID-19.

CDR3 DNA sequence: TGTGCCAGCAGCCAAGATTTGACTACAACTAATGAAAAACTGTTTTTT. Translation: CASSQDLTTTNEKLFF. The V and J genes are TRBV4-2 and TRBJ1-4; no definite D call. The CDR3 is 16 residues long. The V end lost 0 bases, the J end lost 0 bases, and 8 bases lay between the germline ends. Germline V CDR1 and CDR2: LGHNA, YNFKEQ.

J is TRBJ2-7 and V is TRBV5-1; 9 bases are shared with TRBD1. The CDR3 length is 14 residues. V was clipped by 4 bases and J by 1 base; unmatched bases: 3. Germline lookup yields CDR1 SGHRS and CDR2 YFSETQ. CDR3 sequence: CASSPGTGSYEQYF. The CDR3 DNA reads TGCGCCAGCAGCCCCGGGACAGGGTCCTACGAGCAGTACTTC.

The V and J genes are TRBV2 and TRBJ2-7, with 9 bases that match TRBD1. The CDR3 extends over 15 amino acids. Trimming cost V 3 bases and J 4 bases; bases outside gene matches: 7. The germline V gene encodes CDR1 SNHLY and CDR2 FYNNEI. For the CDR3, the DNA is TGTGCCAGCAGTGACTTCGGGACAGGGTGGTACGAGCAGTACTTC. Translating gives CASSDFGTGWYEQYF.

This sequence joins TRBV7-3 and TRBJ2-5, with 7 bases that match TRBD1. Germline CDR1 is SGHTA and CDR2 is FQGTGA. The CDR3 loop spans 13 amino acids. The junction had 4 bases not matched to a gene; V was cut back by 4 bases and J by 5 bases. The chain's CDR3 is CASSSGQAETQYF. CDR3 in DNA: TGTGCCAGCAGCTCCGGACAGGCGGAGACCCAGTACTTC.

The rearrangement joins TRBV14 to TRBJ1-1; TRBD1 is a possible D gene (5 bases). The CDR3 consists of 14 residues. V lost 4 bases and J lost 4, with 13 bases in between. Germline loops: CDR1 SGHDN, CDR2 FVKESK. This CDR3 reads CASSLQVVGTEAFF. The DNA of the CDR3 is TGTGCCAGCAGCCTACAGGTGGTTGGCACTGAAGCTTTCTTT.

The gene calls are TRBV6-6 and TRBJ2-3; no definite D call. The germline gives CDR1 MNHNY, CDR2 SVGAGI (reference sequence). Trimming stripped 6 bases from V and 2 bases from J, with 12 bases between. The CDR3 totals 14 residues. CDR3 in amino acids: CASSPPRFTDTQYF. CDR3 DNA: TGTGCCAGCAGCCCCCCGCGTTTCACAGATACGCAGTATTTT.

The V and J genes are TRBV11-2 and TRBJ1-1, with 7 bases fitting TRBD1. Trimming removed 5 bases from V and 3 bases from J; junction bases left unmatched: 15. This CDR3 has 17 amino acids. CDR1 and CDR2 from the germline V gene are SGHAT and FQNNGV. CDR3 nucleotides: TGTGCCAGCAGCGGACGACAGGGTAGGGGGTGGGACACTGAAGCTTTCTTT. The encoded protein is CASSGRQGRGWDTEAFF.

CDR3 DNA sequence: TGCGCCAGCAGTGAGAGGGGGGGAGGCGGGGAGCTGTTTTTT. Protein: CASSERGGGGELFF. J is TRBJ2-2 and V is TRBV10-2, with D perhaps TRBD2 (7 bases). This CDR3 has 14 residues. V was clipped by 2 bases and J by 7 bases, with 11 bases between them. In germline, CDR1 is WSHSY, CDR2 SAAADI.

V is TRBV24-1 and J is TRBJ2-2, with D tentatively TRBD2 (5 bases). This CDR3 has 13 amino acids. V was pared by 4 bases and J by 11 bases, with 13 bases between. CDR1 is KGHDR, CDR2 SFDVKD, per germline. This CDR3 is CATSDPAVHELFF. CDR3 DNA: TGTGCCACCAGTGACCCAGCGGTCCACGAGCTGTTTTTT.

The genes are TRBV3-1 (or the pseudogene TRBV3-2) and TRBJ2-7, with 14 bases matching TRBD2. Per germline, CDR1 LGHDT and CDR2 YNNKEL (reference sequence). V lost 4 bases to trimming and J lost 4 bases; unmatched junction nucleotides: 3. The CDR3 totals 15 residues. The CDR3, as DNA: TGTGCCAGCAGCCTGGGACTAGCGGGGGCTTACGAGCAGTACTTC. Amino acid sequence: CASSLGLAGAYEQYF.

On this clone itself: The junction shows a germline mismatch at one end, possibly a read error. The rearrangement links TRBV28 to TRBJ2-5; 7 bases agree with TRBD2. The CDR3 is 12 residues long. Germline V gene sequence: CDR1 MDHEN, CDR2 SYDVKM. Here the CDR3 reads CASSLWQRGQHF. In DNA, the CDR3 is TGTGCCAGCAGTTTATGGCAGCGGGGCCAGCACTTC. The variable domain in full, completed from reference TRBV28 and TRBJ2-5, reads DVKVTQSSRYLVKRTGEKVFLECVQDMDHENMFWYRQDPGLGLRLIYFSYDVKMKEKGDIPEGYSVSREKKERFSLILESASTNQTSMYLCASSLWQRGQHFGPGTRLLVL.

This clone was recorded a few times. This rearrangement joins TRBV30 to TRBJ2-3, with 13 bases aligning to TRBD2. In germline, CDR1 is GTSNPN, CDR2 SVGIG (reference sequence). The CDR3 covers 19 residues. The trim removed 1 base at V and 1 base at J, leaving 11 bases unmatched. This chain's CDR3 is CAWSAWTSGSPYRTDTQYF. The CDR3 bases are TGTGCCTGGAGTGCGTGGACTAGCGGGAGCCCCTACCGCACAGATACGCAGTATTTT. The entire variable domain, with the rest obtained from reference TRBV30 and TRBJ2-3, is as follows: SQTIHQWPATLVQPVGSPLSLECTVEGTSNPNLYWYRQAAGRGLQLLFYSVGIGQISSEVPQNLSASRPQDRQFILSSKKLLLSDSGFYLCAWSAWTSGSPYRTDTQYFGPGTRLTVL.

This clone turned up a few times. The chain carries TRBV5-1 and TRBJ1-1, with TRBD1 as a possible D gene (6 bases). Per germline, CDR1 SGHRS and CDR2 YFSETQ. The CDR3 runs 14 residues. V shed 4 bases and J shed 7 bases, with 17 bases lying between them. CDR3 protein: CASSRTGNRGEAFF. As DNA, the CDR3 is TGCGCCAGCAGCCGAACAGGGAATCGGGGTGAAGCTTTCTTT.

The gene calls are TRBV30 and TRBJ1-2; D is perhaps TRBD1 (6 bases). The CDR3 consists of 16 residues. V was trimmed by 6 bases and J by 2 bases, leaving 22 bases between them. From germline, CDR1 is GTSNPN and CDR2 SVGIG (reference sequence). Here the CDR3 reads CACSWGGGGANYGYTF. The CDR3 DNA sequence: TGTGCCTGCTCCTGGGGAGGGGGAGGAGCAAACTATGGCTACACCTTC.

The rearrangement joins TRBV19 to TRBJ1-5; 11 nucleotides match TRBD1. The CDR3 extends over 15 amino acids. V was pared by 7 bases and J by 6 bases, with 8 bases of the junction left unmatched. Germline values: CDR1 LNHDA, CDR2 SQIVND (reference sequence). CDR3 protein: CASNPRTGGGQPQHF. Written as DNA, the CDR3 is TGTGCCAGTAACCCCCGGACAGGGGGCGGTCAGCCCCAGCATTTT.

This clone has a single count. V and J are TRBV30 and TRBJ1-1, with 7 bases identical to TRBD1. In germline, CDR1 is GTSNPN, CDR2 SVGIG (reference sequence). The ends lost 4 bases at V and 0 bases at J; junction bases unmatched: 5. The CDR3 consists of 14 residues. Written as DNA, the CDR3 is TGTGCCTGGACAAAGACAGGGTTGAACACTGAAGCTTTCTTT. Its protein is CAWTKTGLNTEAFF.

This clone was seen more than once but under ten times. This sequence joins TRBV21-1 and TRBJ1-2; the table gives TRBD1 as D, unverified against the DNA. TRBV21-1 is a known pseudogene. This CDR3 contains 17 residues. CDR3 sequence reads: CASSKSGQGAANYGYTF. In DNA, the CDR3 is TGTGCCAGCAGCAAAAGCGGGCAGGGGGCCGCTAACTATGGCTACACCTTC.

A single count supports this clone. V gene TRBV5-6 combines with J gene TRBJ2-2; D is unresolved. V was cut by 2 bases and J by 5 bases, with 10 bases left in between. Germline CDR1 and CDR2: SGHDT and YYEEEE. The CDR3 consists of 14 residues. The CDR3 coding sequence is TGTGCCAGCAGCTTCAGGTTTTGGACCGGGGAGCTGTTTTTT. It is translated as CASSFRFWTGELFF.

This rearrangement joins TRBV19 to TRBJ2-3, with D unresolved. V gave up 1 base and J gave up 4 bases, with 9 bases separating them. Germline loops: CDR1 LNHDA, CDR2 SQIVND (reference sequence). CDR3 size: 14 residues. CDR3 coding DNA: TGTGCCAGTAGTATAGCCCGAGTAGCAGATACGCAGTATTTT. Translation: CASSIARVADTQYF. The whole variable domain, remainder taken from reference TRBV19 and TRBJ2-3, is DGGITQSPKYLFRKEGQNVTLSCEQNLNHDAMYWYRQDPGQGLRLIYYSQIVNDFQKGDIAEGYSVSREKKESFPLTVTSAQKNPTAFYLCASSIARVADTQYFGPGTRLTVL.

The CDR3 spells CAWSGGSGNTIYF. The CDR3 coding sequence is TGTGCCTGGAGCGGAGGCTCTGGAAACACCATATATTTT. This chain joins TRBV30 and TRBJ1-3, with D unresolved. With 3 bases removed from V and 0 bases from J, the gap between germline ends came to 6 bases. CDR1 is GTSNPN and CDR2 is SVGIG in the germline V gene (reference sequence). CDR3 size: 13 residues.

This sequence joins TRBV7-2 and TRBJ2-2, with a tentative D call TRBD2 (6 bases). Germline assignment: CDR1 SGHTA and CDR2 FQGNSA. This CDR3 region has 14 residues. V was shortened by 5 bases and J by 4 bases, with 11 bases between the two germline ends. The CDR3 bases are TGTGCCAGCAGCCTCTGGGAGGCCACCGGGGAGCTGTTTTTT. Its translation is CASSLWEATGELFF.

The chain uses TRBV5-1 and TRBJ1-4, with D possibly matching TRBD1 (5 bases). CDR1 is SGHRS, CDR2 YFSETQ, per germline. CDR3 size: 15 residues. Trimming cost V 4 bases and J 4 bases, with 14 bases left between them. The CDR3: CASSLGGQGNEKLFF. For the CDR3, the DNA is TGCGCCAGCAGCCTGGGGGGTCAGGGTAATGAAAAACTGTTTTTT.

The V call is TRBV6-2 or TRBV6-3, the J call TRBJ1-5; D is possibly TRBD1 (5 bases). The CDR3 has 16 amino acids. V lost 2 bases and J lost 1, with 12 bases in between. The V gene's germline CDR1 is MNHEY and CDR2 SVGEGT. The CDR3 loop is CASSYVQGGSNQPQHF. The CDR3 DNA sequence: TGTGCCAGCAGTTACGTCCAGGGAGGAAGCAATCAGCCCCAGCATTTT.

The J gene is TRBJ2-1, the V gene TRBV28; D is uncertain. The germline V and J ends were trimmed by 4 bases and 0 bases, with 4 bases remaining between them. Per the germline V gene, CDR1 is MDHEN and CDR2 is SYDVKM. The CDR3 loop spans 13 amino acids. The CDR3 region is CASSSSSYNEQFF. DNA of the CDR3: TGTGCCAGCAGTTCCAGCTCCTACAATGAGCAGTTCTTC.

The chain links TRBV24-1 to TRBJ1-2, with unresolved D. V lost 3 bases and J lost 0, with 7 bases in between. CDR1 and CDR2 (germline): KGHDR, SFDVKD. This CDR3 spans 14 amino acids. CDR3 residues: CATSDRTSNYGYTF. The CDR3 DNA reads TGTGCCACCAGTGATCGCACATCTAACTATGGCTACACCTTC.

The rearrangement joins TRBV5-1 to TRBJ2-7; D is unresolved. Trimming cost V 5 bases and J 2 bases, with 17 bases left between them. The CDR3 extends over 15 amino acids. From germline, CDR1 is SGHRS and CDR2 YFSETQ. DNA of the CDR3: TGCGCCAGCAGTTTTCAGTCCACCGTTACCTACGAGCAGTACTTC. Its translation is CASSFQSTVTYEQYF. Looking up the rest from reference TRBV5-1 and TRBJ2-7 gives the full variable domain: KAGVTQTPRYLIKTRGQQVTLSCSPISGHRSVSWYQQTPGQGLQFLFEYFSETQRNKGNFPGRFSGRQFSNSRSEMNVSTLELGDSALYLCASSFQSTVTYEQYFGPGTRLTVT.

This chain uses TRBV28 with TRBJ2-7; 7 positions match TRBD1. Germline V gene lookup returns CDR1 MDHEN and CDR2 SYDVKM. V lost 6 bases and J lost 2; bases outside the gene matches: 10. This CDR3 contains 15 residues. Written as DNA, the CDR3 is TGTGCCAGCAGCACCTCCGGGACAGCAGCCTACGAGCAGTACTTC. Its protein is CASSTSGTAAYEQYF.

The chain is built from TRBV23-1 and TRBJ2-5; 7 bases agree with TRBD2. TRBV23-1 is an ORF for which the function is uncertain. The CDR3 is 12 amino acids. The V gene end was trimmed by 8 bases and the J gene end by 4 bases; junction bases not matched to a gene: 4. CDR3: CASVGEGETQYF. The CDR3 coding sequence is TGCGCCAGCGTGGGGGAGGGAGAGACCCAGTACTTC.

As DNA, the CDR3 is TGTGCCAGTAGTCTCTTCGACGGGATCAACACCATATATTTT. Its translation is CASSLFDGINTIYF. This chain uses TRBV19 with TRBJ1-3; no definite D call. Trimming took off 5 bases at V and 7 bases at J, with 15 bases between the two ends. The length of the CDR3 is 14 residues. Germline CDR1 and CDR2: LNHDA and SQIVND (reference sequence).